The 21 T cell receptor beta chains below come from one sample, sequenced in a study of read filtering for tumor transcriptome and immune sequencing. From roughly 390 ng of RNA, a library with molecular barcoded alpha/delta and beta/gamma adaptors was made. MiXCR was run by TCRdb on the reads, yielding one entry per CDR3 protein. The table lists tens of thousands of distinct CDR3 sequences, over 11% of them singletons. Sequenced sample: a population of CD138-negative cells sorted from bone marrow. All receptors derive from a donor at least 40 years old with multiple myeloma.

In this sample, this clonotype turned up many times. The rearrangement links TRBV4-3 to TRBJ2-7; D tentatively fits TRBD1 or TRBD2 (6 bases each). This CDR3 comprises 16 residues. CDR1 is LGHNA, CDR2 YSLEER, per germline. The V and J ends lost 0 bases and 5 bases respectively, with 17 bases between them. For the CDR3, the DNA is TGCGCCAGCAGCCAAGATACAAAGGGGGGCGACGACGAGCAGTACTTC. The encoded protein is CASSQDTKGGDDEQYF.

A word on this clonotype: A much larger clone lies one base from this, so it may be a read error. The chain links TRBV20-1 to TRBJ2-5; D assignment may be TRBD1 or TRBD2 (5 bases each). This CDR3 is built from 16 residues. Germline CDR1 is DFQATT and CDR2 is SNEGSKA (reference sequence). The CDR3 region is CSGRDHAGAGQETQYF. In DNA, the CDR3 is TGCAGTGGTAGAGATCACGCCGGGGCAGGGCAAGAGACCCAGTACTTC.

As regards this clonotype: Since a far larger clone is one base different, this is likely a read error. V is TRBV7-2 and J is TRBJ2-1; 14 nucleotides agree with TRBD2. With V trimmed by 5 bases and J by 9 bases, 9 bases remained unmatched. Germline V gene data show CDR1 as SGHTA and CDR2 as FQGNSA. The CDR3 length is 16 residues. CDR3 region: CASSRRTSGRSGEQFF. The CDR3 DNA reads TGTGCCAGCAGCCGCCGGACTAGCGGGAGGTCCGGTGAGCAGTTCTTC.

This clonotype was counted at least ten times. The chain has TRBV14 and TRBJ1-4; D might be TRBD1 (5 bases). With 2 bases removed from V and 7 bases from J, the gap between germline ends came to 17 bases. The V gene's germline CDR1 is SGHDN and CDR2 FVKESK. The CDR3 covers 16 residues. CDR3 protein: CASSQLPSSGGEKLFF. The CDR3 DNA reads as TGTGCCAGCAGCCAACTCCCCTCCAGCGGGGGTGAAAAACTGTTTTTT.

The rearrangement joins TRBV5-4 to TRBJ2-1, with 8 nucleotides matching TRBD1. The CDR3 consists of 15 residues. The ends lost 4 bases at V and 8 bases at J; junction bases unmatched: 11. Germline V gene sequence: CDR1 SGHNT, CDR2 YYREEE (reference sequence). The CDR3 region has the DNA TGTGCCAGCAGCATCTCCGGGACAGGCGGCCATGAGCAGTTCTTC. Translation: CASSISGTGGHEQFF.

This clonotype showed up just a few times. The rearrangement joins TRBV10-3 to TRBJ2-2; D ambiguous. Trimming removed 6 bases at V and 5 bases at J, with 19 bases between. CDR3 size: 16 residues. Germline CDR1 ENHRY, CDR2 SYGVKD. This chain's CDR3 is CAIRAGGSLRTGELFF. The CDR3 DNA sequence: TGTGCCATCAGGGCCGGTGGGTCCCTAAGAACCGGGGAGCTGTTTTTT.

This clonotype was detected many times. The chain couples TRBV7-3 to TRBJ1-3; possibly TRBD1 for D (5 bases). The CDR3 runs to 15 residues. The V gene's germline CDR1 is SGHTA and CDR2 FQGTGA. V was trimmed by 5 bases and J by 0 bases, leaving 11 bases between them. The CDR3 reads CASSPGRNSGNTIYF. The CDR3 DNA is TGTGCCAGCAGCCCGGGACGGAACTCTGGAAACACCATATATTTT.

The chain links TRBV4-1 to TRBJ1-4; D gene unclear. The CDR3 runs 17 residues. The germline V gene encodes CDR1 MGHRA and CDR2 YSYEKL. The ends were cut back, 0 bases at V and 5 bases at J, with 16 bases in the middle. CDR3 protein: CASSQDKGGRLNEKLFF. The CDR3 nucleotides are TGCGCCAGCAGCCAAGACAAGGGTGGCAGACTGAATGAAAAACTGTTTTTT.

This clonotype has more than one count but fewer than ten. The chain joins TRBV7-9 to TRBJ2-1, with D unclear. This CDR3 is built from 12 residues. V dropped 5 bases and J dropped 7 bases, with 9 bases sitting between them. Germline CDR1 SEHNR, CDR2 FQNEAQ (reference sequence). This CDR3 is CASSRDNNEQFF. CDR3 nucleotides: TGTGCCAGCAGCCGAGATAATAATGAGCAGTTCTTC.

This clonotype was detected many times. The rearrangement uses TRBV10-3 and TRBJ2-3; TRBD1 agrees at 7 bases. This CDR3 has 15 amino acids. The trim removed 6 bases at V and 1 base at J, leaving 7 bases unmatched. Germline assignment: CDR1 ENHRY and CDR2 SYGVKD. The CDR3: CAISKQGKGTDTQYF. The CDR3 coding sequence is TGTGCCATCAGCAAACAGGGGAAAGGCACAGATACGCAGTATTTT.

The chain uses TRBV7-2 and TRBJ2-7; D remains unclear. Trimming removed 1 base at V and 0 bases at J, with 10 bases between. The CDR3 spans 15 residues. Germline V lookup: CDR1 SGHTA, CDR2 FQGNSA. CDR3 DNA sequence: TGTGCCAGCAGCTTAGAGGTCAGATACTCCTACGAGCAGTACTTC. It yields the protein CASSLEVRYSYEQYF.

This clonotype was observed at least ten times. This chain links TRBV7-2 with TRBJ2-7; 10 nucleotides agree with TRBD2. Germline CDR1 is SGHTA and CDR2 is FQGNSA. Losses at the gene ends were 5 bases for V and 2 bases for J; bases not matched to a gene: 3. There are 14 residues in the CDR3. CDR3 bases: TGTGCCAGCAGCCGAGCGGGAGGGGCCTACGAGCAGTACTTC. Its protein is CASSRAGGAYEQYF.

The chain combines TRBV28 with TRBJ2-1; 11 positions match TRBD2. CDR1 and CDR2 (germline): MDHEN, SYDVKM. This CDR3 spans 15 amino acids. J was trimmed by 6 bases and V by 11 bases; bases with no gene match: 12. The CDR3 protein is CAGGISGRGFNEQFF. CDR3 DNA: TGTGCCGGTGGGATTAGCGGGAGGGGTTTCAATGAGCAGTTCTTC.

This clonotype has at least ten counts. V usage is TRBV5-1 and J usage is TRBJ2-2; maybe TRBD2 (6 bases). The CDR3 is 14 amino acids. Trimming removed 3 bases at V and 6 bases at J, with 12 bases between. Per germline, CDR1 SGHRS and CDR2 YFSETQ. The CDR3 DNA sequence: TGCGCCAGCAGCTGGGCTAGCGCTGCCGGGGAGCTGTTTTTT. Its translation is CASSWASAAGELFF. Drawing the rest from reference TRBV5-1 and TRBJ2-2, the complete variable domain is KAGVTQTPRYLIKTRGQQVTLSCSPISGHRSVSWYQQTPGQGLQFLFEYFSETQRNKGNFPGRFSGRQFSNSRSEMNVSTLELGDSALYLCASSWASAAGELFFGEGSRLTVL.

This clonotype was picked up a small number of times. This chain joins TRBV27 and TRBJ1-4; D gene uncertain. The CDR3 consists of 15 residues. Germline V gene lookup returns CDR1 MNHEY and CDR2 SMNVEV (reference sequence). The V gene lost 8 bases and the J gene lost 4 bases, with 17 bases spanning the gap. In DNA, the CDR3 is TGTGCCAGCCGGCAGGTGCTTTTGGGTAATGAAAAACTGTTTTTT. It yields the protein CASRQVLLGNEKLFF.

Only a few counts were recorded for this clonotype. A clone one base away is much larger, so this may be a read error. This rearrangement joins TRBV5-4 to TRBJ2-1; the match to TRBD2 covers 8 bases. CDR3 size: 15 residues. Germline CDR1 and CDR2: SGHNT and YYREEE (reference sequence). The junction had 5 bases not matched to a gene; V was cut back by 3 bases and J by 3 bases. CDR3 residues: CASSSSGRVYNEQFF. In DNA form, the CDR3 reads TGTGCCAGCAGCTCGAGCGGGAGAGTCTACAATGAGCAGTTCTTC.

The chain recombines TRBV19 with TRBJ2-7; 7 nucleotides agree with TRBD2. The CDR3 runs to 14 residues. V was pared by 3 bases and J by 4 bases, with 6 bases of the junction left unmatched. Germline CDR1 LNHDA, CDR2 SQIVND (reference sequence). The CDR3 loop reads CASSMGEGSYEQYF. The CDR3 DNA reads TGTGCCAGTAGTATGGGGGAGGGGTCGTACGAGCAGTACTTC.

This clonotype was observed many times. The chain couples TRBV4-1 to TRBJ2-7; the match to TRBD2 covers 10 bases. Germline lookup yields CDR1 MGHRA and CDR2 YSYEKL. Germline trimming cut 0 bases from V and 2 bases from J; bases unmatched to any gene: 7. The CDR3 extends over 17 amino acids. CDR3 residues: CASSQESRLAGAYEQYF. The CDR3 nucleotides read TGCGCCAGCAGCCAAGAATCCCGGCTAGCGGGAGCCTACGAGCAGTACTTC.

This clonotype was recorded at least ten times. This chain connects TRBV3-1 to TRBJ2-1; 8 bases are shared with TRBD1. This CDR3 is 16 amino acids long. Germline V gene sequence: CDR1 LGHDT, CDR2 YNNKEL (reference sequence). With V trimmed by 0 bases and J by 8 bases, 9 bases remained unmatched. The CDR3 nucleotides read TGTGCCAGCAGCCAAGACTACCCGGGACAGGAACATGAGCAGTTCTTC. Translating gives CASSQDYPGQEHEQFF.

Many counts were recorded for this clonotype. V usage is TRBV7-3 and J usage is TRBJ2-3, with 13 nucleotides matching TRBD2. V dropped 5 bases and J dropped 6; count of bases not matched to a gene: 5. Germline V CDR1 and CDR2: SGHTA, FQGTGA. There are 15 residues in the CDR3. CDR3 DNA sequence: TGTGCCAGCAGCATTACTAGCGGGAGGGGGGATACGCAGTATTTT. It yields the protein CASSITSGRGDTQYF.

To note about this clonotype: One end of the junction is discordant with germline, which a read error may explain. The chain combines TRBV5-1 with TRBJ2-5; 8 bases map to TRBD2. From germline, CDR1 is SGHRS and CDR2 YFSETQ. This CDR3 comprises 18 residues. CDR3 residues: CARSLVSSGPPDRKTQYF. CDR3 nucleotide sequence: TGCGCCAGAAGCTTGGTTTCTAGCGGGCCCCCGGACCGAAAGACCCAGTACTTC. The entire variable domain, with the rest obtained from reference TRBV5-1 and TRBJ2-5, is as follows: KAGVTQTPRYLIKTRGQQVTLSCSPISGHRSVSWYQQTPGQGLQFLFEYFSETQRNKGNFPGRFSGRQFSNSRSEMNVSTLELGDSALYLCARSLVSSGPPDRKTQYFGPGTRLLVL.